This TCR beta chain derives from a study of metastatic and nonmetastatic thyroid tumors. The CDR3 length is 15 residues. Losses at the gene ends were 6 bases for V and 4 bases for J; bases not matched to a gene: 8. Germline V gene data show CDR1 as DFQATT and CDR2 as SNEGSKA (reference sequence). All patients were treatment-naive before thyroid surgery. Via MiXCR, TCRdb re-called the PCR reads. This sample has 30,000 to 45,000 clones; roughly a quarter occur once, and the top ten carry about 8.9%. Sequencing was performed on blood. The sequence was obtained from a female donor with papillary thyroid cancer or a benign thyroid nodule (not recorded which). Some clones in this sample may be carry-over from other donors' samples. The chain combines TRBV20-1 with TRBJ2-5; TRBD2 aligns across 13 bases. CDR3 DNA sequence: TGCAGTGCCCGAAAACTAGCGGGAGGGCGAGAGACCCAGTACTTC. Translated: CSARKLAGGRETQYF.